The 23 T cell receptor beta chains in this list originate from one sample, sequenced in a study of T-cell reconstitution after alpha-beta-depleted transplantation in children (dated by TCRdb to 2015 to 2016). Library construction relied on PCR. Sequenced using an Illumina HiSeq 2500. TCR libraries were prepared with molecular barcoding, using unique molecular identifiers to normalize TCRbeta repertoire quantification. TCRdb reworked the public reads: Q25 trimming with fastp, MiXCR clone assembly, productive beta chains retained. Each CDR3 protein appears once, grouped with its most common genes and DNA. The sample table records 250,000 or so distinct CDR3 sequences; 20% to 30% of these occur just once. The ten largest clones take up around 4.8% of the sample. In light of the paper, this sample's treatment or condition label describes: allogeneic hematopoietic cell transplantation with graft depleted of TCRalphabeta T cells and CD19 B cells.

The sequences come from PBMCs, mostly from graft donor cells, collected 360 days after TCRalphabeta/CD19-depleted stem cell transplant. The receptors come from a female patient between 2 and 15 years old who had a stem cell transplant for congenital amegakaryocytic thrombocytopenia, so the T cells may come from the graft donor.

The V gene is TRBV27, the J gene TRBJ2-1; D perhaps matches TRBD2 (7 bases). The germline V gene encodes CDR1 MNHEY and CDR2 SMNVEV (reference sequence). The CDR3 spans 15 residues. V shed 8 bases and J shed 4 bases, with 18 bases lying between them. CDR3 sequence: CASGGLNDRYNEQFF. CDR3 sequence (DNA): TGTGCCAGCGGGGGACTAAACGACAGGTACAATGAGCAGTTCTTC.

V and J are TRBV30 and TRBJ2-1; D is unresolved. V was trimmed by 1 base and J by 12 bases, leaving 13 bases between them. Germline lookup yields CDR1 GTSNPN and CDR2 SVGIG (reference sequence). CDR3 size: 12 residues. In DNA form, the CDR3 reads TGTGCCTGGAGTGCTACCCTCCCGGGGCAGTTCTTC. It translates to CAWSATLPGQFF. Full variable domain (rest looked up from reference TRBV30 and TRBJ2-1): SQTIHQWPATLVQPVGSPLSLECTVEGTSNPNLYWYRQAAGRGLQLLFYSVGIGQISSEVPQNLSASRPQDRQFILSSKKLLLSDSGFYLCAWSATLPGQFFGPGTRLTVL.

This clonotype was seen more than once but under ten times. The chain links TRBV12-3 or TRBV12-4 to TRBJ1-1; D ambiguous. The germline V and J ends were trimmed by 5 bases and 3 bases, with 16 bases remaining between them. The CDR3 contains 15 residues. DNA of the CDR3: TGTGCCAGCAGTCGAACGGCGGGCGTTCACACTGAAGCTTTCTTT. This translates into CASSRTAGVHTEAFF.

The sample holds a few counts of this clonotype. The junction departs from germline at one end; a sequencing error may be responsible. The chain combines TRBV3-1 with TRBJ2-7; D gene uncertain. This CDR3 has 12 residues. Germline CDR1 is LGHDT and CDR2 is YNNKEL (reference sequence). CDR3 in DNA: TGTGCCAGCAGCCGGCGACCGGACGTCCTGGACTTC. This translates into CASSRRPDVLDF.

This clonotype turned up a few times. The rearrangement links TRBV15 to TRBJ2-5; the D is unclear. Trimming took off 1 base at V and 8 bases at J, with 14 bases between the two ends. CDR1 LNHNV and CDR2 YYDKDF come from the germline V gene (reference sequence). This CDR3 comprises 14 residues. The CDR3 loop is CATSRGDTGFTQYF. CDR3 DNA: TGTGCCACCAGCAGAGGAGATACCGGGTTCACCCAGTACTTC.

This clonotype has a handful of counts. CDR3 bases: TGCGCCAGCAGCCAACGCCTAGCGCTAACCTACGAGCAGTACTTC. Protein: CASSQRLALTYEQYF. The rearrangement uses TRBV4-3 and TRBJ2-7; a weak D match, TRBD2 (6 bases). This CDR3 contains 15 residues. Germline CDR1 and CDR2: LGHNA and YSLEER. Trimming took 2 bases from V and 2 from J, leaving 13 bases between them.

The V call is TRBV20-1, the J call TRBJ2-5; D unresolved. The CDR3 has 17 amino acids. Germline CDR1 DFQATT, CDR2 SNEGSKA (reference sequence). V was shortened by 0 bases and J by 0 bases, with 17 bases between the two germline ends. The CDR3 is CSARDNLGWRHQETQYF. The CDR3 region has the DNA TGCAGTGCTAGAGATAATTTGGGATGGCGGCACCAAGAGACCCAGTACTTC.

The chain carries TRBV12-3 or TRBV12-4 and TRBJ2-5, with D tentatively TRBD1 (7 bases). The V gene lost 6 bases and the J gene lost 5 bases, with 13 bases spanning the gap. CDR3 size: 13 residues. CDR3 nucleotide sequence: TGTGCCAGCAGCCAGGGGGGACACGAGACCCAGTACTTC. Translation: CASSQGGHETQYF.

The chain has TRBV6-2 or TRBV6-3 and TRBJ1-4; the D gene is possibly TRBD1 (6 bases). The CDR3 is made up of 16 amino acids. Trimming removed 2 bases from V and 8 bases from J, with 18 bases in between. Germline V CDR1 and CDR2: MNHEY, SVGEGT. The CDR3 bases are TGTGCCAGCAGTTACGCCCCGGCAGGGGACCACGAAAAACTGTTTTTT. Amino acids: CASSYAPAGDHEKLFF.

V gene TRBV5-1 combines with J gene TRBJ2-7; 7 bases align to TRBD2. Trimming cost V 1 base and J 4 bases; bases outside gene matches: 5. Germline loops: CDR1 SGHRS, CDR2 YFSETQ. The CDR3 covers 14 residues. The CDR3 DNA reads TGCGCCAGCAGCTTGACGCGGGGGTGGTACGAGCAGTACTTC. Encoded protein: CASSLTRGWYEQYF.

In regard to this clonotype: A read error may explain this, as a much larger clone is one base away. V usage is TRBV5-1 and J usage is TRBJ2-3; D possibly corresponds to TRBD2 (6 bases). Trimming cost V 3 bases and J 4 bases, with 12 bases left between them. Germline loops: CDR1 SGHRS, CDR2 YFSETQ. This CDR3 has 14 residues. The CDR3 sequence: CASSSWTTSDTQYF. CDR3 coding DNA: TGCGCCAGCAGCTCCTGGACTACCTCAGATACGCAGTATTTT. The whole variable domain, remainder taken from reference TRBV5-1 and TRBJ2-3, is KAGVTQTPRYLIKTRGQQVTLSCSPISGHRSVSWYQQTPGQGLQFLFEYFSETQRNKGNFPGRFSGRQFSNSRSEMNVSTLELGDSALYLCASSSWTTSDTQYFGPGTRLTVL.

The sample holds a few counts of this clonotype. The chain joins TRBV6-5 to TRBJ2-7; TRBD1 agrees at 7 bases. CDR1 is MNHEY and CDR2 is SVGAGI in the germline V gene. The CDR3 length is 13 residues. The ends lost 2 bases at V and 4 bases at J; junction bases unmatched: 2. CDR3 DNA: TGTGCCAGCAGTTACGACAGGGCGTACGAGCAGTACTTC. Amino acid sequence: CASSYDRAYEQYF.

The chain combines TRBV6-1 with TRBJ1-1; D is perhaps TRBD1 (6 bases). The CDR3 contains 14 residues. Germline CDR1 MNHNS, CDR2 SASEGT. Trimming stripped 6 bases from V and 1 base from J, with 12 bases between. This CDR3 reads CASREKQGNTEAFF. CDR3 sequence (DNA): TGTGCCAGCAGGGAGAAACAGGGGAACACTGAAGCTTTCTTT.

The chain joins TRBV4-3 to TRBJ2-5, with 10 bases that match TRBD1. CDR1 is LGHNA, CDR2 YSLEER, per germline. Trimming at V came to 4 bases and at J to 5 bases, leaving 7 bases not matched to a gene. The CDR3 length is 15 residues. The chain's CDR3 is CASSRQTGGAETQYF. DNA of the CDR3: TGCGCCAGCAGCCGGCAGACAGGGGGCGCGGAGACCCAGTACTTC.

This clonotype was seen more than once but under ten times. The chain combines TRBV18 with TRBJ2-1; 7 bases line up with TRBD2. V shed 5 bases, J shed 4 bases, and the junction held 8 bases outside the gene matches. The CDR3 extends over 15 amino acids. CDR1 and CDR2 from the germline V gene are KGHSH and LQKENI. The CDR3 is CASSSPAGPYNEQFF. The CDR3 region has the DNA TGTGCCAGCTCATCCCCAGCGGGACCATACAATGAGCAGTTCTTC.

V is TRBV6-1 and J is TRBJ1-5; D uncertain. The germline V and J ends were trimmed by 2 bases and 4 bases, with 9 bases remaining between them. The CDR3 covers 14 residues. Germline V gene lookup returns CDR1 MNHNS and CDR2 SASEGT. The CDR3 protein is CASSEIFGNQPQHF. CDR3 bases: TGTGCCAGCAGTGAAATTTTCGGGAATCAGCCCCAGCATTTT.

This clonotype appeared a few times. The chain links TRBV28 to TRBJ2-1, with D uncertain. The CDR3 sequence is 13 residues long. Trimming shortened V by 6 bases and J by 5 bases, and 11 bases separated the two germline ends. Germline CDR1 reads MDHEN; CDR2 reads SYDVKM. CDR3 DNA: TGTGCCAGCAGGGACGGCTTAAACAATGAGCAGTTCTTC. Amino acid sequence: CASRDGLNNEQFF. Supplemented by reference TRBV28 and TRBJ2-1, the full variable domain reads DVKVTQSSRYLVKRTGEKVFLECVQDMDHENMFWYRQDPGLGLRLIYFSYDVKMKEKGDIPEGYSVSREKKERFSLILESASTNQTSMYLCASRDGLNNEQFFGPGTRLTVL.

This clonotype was picked up many times. The chain employs TRBV10-3 and TRBJ2-1; 10 bases agree with TRBD1. The length of the CDR3 is 17 residues. Germline V lookup: CDR1 ENHRY, CDR2 SYGVKD. The V gene end was trimmed by 10 bases and the J gene end by 8 bases; junction bases not matched to a gene: 20. CDR3 loop: CATSDRGRVEGTDEQFF. CDR3 coding DNA: TGTGCCACGAGTGACAGGGGGCGTGTAGAAGGTACGGATGAGCAGTTCTTC.

The V and J genes are TRBV2 and TRBJ2-1; TRBD1 matches 7 bases. Germline CDR1 and CDR2: SNHLY and FYNNEI. Losses at the gene ends were 6 bases for V and 4 bases for J; bases not matched to a gene: 3. This CDR3 has 13 residues. The CDR3 region has the DNA TGTGCCAGCAGCGTGGGACAGTACAATGAGCAGTTCTTC. Protein product: CASSVGQYNEQFF.

This clonotype was seen a few times. The CDR3 reads CATRASYNEQFF. The DNA of the CDR3 is TGTGCCACCAGGGCTTCCTACAATGAGCAGTTCTTC. This chain connects TRBV24-1 to TRBJ2-1, with D unresolved. There are 12 residues in the CDR3. Germline-derived CDR1 and CDR2 are KGHDR and SFDVKD. V lost 7 bases and J 1 base, leaving 4 bases between the germline ends.

The chain recombines TRBV20-1 with TRBJ2-7, with TRBD2 matching 11 bases. This CDR3 comprises 14 residues. CDR1 is DFQATT, CDR2 SNEGSKA, per germline (reference sequence). Trimming removed 6 bases from V and 7 bases from J; junction bases left unmatched: 11. The CDR3 DNA reads TGCAGTGCCTGGAGGGGACTAGCGGCAGGAGAGCAGTACTTC. This translates into CSAWRGLAAGEQYF.

This clonotype was detected ten times or more. The rearrangement uses TRBV12-3 or TRBV12-4 and TRBJ1-1, with D unclear. The V and J ends lost 3 bases and 11 bases respectively, with 16 bases between them. This CDR3 is 13 amino acids long. CDR3 in DNA: TGTGCCAGCAGTTTCCACCCCGGGTCACGGGCTTTCTTT. This gives the protein CASSFHPGSRAFF.

V and J are TRBV11-1 and TRBJ2-3; 12 positions agree with TRBD2. In germline, CDR1 is SGHAT, CDR2 FQDESV (reference sequence). Losses at the gene ends were 2 bases for V and 4 bases for J; bases not matched to a gene: 16. CDR3 length: 20 amino acids. The CDR3 bases are TGTGCCAGCAGCTTATCCCCCCTAGCGGGGGGGGCAGTAGGGTCAGATACGCAGTATTTT. Translation gives CASSLSPLAGGAVGSDTQYF.